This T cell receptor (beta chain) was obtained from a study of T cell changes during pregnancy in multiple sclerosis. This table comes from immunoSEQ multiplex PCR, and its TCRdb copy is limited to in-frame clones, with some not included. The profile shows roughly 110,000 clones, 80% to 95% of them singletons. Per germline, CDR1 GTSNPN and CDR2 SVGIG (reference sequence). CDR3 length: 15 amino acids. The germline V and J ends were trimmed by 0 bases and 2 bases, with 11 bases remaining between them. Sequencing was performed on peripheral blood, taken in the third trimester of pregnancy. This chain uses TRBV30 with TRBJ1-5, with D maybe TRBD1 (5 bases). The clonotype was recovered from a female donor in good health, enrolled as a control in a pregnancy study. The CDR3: CAWSVQGEGNQPQHF. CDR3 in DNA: TGTGCCTGGAGTGTCCAGGGCGAGGGCAATCAGCCCCAGCATTTT.